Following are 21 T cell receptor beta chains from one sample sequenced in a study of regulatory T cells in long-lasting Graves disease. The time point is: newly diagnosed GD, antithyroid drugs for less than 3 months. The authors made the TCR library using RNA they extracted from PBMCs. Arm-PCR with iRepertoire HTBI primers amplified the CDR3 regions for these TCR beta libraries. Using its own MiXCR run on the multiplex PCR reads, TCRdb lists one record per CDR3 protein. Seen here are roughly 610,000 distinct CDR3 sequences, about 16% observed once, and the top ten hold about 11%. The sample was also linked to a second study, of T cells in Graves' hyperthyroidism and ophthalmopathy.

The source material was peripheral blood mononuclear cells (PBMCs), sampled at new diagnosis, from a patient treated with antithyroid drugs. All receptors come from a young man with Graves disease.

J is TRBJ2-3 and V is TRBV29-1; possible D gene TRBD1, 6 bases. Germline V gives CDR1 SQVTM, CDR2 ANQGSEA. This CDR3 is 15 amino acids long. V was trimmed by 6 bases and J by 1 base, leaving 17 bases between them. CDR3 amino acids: CSVEFEGGGTDTQYF. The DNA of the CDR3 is TGCAGCGTCGAATTCGAAGGGGGAGGCACAGATACGCAGTATTTT.

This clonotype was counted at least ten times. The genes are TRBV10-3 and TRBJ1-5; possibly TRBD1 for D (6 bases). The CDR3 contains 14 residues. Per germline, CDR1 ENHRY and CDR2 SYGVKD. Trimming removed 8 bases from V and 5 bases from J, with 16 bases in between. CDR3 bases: TGTGCCATCGCCCCCCACGCAGGGGATCAGCCCCAGCATTTT. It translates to CAIAPHAGDQPQHF.

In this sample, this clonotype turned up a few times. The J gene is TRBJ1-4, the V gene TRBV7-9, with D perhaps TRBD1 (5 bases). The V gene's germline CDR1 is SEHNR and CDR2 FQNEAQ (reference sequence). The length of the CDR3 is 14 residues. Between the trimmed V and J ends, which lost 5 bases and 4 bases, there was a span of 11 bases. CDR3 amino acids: CASSPGLDNEKLFF. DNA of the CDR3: TGTGCCAGCAGCCCAGGGTTGGATAATGAAAAACTGTTTTTT.

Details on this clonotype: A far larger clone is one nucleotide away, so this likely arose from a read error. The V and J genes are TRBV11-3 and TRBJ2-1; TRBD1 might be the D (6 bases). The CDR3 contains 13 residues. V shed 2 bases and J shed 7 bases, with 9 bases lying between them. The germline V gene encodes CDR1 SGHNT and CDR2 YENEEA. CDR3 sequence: CASSLPQGNEQFF. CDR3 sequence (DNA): TGTGCCAGCAGCTTACCCCAGGGGAATGAGCAGTTCTTC.

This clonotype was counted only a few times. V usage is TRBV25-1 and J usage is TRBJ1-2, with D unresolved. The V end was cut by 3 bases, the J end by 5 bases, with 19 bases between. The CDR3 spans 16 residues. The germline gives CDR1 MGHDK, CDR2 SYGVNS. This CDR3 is CASSDSRAGLIYGYTF. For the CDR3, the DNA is TGTGCCAGCAGTGATTCCCGAGCAGGACTGATTTATGGCTACACCTTC.

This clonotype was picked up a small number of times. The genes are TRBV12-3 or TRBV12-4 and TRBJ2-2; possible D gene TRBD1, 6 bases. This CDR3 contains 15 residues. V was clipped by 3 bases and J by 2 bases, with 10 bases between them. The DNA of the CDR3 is TGTGCCAGCAGTTTCAAACAGGGCAACACCGGGGAGCTGTTTTTT. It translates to CASSFKQGNTGELFF.

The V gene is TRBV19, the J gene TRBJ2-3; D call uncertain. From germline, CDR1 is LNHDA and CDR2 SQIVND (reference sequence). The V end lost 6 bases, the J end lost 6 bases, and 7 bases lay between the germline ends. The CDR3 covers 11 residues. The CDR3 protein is CASRMGDTQYF. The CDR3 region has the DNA TGTGCCAGTAGGATGGGGGATACGCAGTATTTT.

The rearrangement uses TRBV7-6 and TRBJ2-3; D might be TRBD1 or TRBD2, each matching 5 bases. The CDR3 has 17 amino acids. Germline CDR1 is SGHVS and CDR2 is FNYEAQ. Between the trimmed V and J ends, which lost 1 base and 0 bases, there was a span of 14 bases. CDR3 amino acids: CASSLGPGTISTDTQYF. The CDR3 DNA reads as TGTGCCAGCAGCTTAGGTCCCGGGACCATAAGCACAGATACGCAGTATTTT. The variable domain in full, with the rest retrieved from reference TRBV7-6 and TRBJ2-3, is GAGVSQSPRYKVTKRGQDVALRCDPISGHVSLYWYRQALGQGPEFLTYFNYEAQQDKSGLPNDRFSAERPEGSISTLTIQRTEQRDSAMYRCASSLGPGTISTDTQYFGPGTRLTVL.

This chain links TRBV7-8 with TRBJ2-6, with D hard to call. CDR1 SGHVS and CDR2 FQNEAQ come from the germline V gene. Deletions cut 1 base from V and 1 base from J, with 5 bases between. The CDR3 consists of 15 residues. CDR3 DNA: TGTGCCAGCAGCTTAGTCCAGTCTGGGGCCAACGTCCTGACTTTC. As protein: CASSLVQSGANVLTF. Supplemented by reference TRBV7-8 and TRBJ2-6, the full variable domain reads GAGVSQSPRYKVAKRGQDVALRCDPISGHVSLFWYQQALGQGPEFLTYFQNEAQLDKSGLPSDRFFAERPEGSVSTLKIQRTQQEDSAVYLCASSLVQSGANVLTFGAGSRLTVL.

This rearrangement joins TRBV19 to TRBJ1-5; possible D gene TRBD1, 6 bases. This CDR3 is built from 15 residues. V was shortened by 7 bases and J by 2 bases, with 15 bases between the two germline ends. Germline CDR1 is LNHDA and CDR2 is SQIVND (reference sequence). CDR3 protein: CASTYVGQGNQPQHF. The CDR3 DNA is TGTGCCAGTACCTACGTGGGACAAGGCAATCAGCCCCAGCATTTT.

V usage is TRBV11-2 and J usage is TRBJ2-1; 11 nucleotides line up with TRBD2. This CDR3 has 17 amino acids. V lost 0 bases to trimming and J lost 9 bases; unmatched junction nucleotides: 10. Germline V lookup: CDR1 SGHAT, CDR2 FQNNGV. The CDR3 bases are TGTGCCAGCAGCTTAGATCACGAGGGACTAGCGGACCTTGAGCAGTTCTTC. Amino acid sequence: CASSLDHEGLADLEQFF.

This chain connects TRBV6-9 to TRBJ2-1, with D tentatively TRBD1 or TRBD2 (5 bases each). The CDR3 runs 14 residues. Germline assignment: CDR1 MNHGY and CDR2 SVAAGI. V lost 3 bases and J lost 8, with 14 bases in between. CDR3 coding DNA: TGTGCCAGCAGTTACTCTCTGGGGGTAGATGAGCAGTTCTTC. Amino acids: CASSYSLGVDEQFF.

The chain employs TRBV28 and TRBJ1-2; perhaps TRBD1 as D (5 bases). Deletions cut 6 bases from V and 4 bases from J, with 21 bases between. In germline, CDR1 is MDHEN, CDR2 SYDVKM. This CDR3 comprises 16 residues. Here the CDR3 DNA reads TGTGCCAGCAGCCACCTTACCCCGGGACTGAGCTATGGCTACACCTTC. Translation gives CASSHLTPGLSYGYTF.

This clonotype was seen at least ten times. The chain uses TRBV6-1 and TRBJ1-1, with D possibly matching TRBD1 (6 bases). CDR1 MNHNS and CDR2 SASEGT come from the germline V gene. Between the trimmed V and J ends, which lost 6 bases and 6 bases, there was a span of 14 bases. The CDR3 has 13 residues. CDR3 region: CASRGDRNAEAFF. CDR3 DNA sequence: TGTGCCAGCAGGGGTGACAGGAATGCTGAAGCTTTCTTT.

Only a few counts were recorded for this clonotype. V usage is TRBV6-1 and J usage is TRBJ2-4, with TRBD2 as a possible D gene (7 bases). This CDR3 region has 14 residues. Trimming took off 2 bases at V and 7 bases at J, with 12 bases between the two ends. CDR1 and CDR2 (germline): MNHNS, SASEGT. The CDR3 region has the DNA TGTGCCAGCAGTGAACGGGGGCGGGGGAACATTCAGTACTTC. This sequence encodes CASSERGRGNIQYF.

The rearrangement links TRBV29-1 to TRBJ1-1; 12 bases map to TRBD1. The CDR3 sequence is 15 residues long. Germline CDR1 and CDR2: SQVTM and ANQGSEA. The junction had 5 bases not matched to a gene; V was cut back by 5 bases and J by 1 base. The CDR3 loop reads CSVTGTGGGNTEAFF. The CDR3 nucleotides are TGCAGCGTTACCGGGACAGGGGGCGGGAACACTGAAGCTTTCTTT. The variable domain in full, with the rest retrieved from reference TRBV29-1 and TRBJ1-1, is SAVISQKPSRDICQRGTSLTIQCQVDSQVTMMFWYRQQPGQSLTLIATANQGSEATYESGFVIDKFPISRPNLTFSTLTVSNMSPEDSSIYLCSVTGTGGGNTEAFFGQGTRLTVV.

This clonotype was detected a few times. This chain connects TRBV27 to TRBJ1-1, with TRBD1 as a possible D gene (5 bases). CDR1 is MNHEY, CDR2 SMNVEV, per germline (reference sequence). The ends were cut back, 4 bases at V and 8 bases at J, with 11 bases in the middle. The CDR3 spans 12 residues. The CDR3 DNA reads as TGTGCCAGCAGTTCCCATCAGGGAGAAGCTTTCTTT. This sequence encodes CASSSHQGEAFF.

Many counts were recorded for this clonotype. The CDR3 reads CASSVIRLAAHEQYF. CDR3 nucleotide sequence: TGTGCCAGCAGTGTCATTCGGCTAGCGGCCCACGAGCAGTACTTC. The V and J genes are TRBV6-2 or TRBV6-3 and TRBJ2-7, with 7 bases identical to TRBD2. V was clipped by 5 bases and J by 5 bases; unmatched bases: 12. The germline gives CDR1 MNHEY, CDR2 SVGEGT. The CDR3 covers 15 residues.

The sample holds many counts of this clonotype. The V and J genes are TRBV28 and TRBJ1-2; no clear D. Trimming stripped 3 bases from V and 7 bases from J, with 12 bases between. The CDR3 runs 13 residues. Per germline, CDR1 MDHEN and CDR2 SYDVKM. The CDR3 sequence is CASSFNRNRGYTF. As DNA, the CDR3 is TGTGCCAGCAGTTTTAACCGTAATCGTGGCTACACCTTC.

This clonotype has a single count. CDR3 DNA sequence: TGCAGTGCTATAGGAGATAATGAGCAGTTCTTC. It encodes CSAIGDNEQFF. V and J are TRBV20-1 and TRBJ2-1; D not certain. Germline V gene lookup returns CDR1 DFQATT and CDR2 SNEGSKA (reference sequence). V gave up 4 bases and J gave up 7 bases, with 8 bases separating them. This CDR3 region has 11 residues.

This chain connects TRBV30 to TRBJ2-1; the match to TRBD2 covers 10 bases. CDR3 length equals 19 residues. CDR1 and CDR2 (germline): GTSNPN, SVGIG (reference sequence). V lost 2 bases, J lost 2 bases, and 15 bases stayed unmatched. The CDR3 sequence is CAWSWSWLAGDRPYNEQFF. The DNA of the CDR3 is TGTGCCTGGAGTTGGTCCTGGCTAGCGGGAGATCGGCCCTACAATGAGCAGTTCTTC. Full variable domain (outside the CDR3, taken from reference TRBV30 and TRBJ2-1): SQTIHQWPATLVQPVGSPLSLECTVEGTSNPNLYWYRQAAGRGLQLLFYSVGIGQISSEVPQNLSASRPQDRQFILSSKKLLLSDSGFYLCAWSWSWLAGDRPYNEQFFGPGTRLTVL.